The entry that follows covers one T cell receptor beta chain sequence. Among participants with HIV, every one received treatment in the United States. The immunoSEQ assay was v3.0, run at survey level. Measured with immunoSEQ multiplex PCR; TCRdb has only the in-frame clones, and not every one. The sample carries 10,000 or so clones, over 75% recorded once. This specimen comes from a study of long-term antiretroviral therapy in people with HIV. V lost 2 bases and J 6 bases, leaving 8 bases between the germline ends. Germline V gives CDR1 MNHEY, CDR2 SMNVEV (reference sequence). There are 13 residues in the CDR3.

The chain employs TRBV27 and TRBJ1-5; D is uncertain. Sequences were derived from unsorted PBMCs, sampled 0.7 years after starting antiretroviral therapy. The TCR comes from a man aged 40-50 years with HIV. The CDR3 nucleotides read TGTGCCAGCAGTTTAGGACGAATTCAGCCCCAGCATTTT. Amino acid sequence: CASSLGRIQPQHF.